This T cell receptor (beta chain) is from a study of blood T cell repertoires in COVID-19. Study-level background: T cells, B-cell-depleted T cells, or PBMCs provided the cDNA or gDNA that served as material.

TCRdb's table, derived via immunoSEQ multiplex PCR, lists solely in-frame clones and lacks some. The data contain about 35,000 clones, roughly four fifths of them singletons. V lost 0 bases and J lost 6; bases outside the gene matches: 11. This CDR3 is built from 17 residues. Germline loops: CDR1 MGHRA, CDR2 YSYEKL. Sequencing input: peripheral blood. The V and J genes are TRBV4-1 and TRBJ2-1, with 7 bases lining up with TRBD2. The clonotype originates from a human donor in a cohort sampled during active or convalescent COVID-19. The donor label of this sample is uncertain. The CDR3 loop is CASSQDSGAGQTNEQFF. The DNA of the CDR3 is TGCGCCAGCAGCCAAGATAGCGGAGCGGGGCAGACCAATGAGCAGTTCTTC.